Detailed here is one T cell receptor (beta chain). Its antigen remains undetermined. Nothing much larger sits one base from this clone, and base qualities are not available. Per the germline V gene (reference sequence), SGHNT is the CDR1 and YYREEE is the CDR2. Counted from cysteine to phenylalanine, this CDR3 has 14 amino acids. Only the CDR3 DNA stays, 42 bases, in frame from base 1. V is clipped by 2 bases and J by 7 bases, and the sequence between their germline boundaries is 13 bases long. PBMCs were isolated by Ficoll-Paque density gradient centrifugation. The data derive from a study of T-cell memory formation after mild COVID-19 (dated by TCRdb to about 2021). Turning to the overall study: Most TCR sequence clusters were specific to one of the two donors. T-cell clones expanding and contracting after mild COVID-19 in a couple of donors were tracked by longitudinal TCRalpha and TCRbeta repertoire sequencing. The cohort comprised two young, previously healthy adult volunteers, one female and one male.

Beyond this particular receptor, the publication reports: SARS-CoV-2 specificity was not confirmed for the second-wave clones peaking on day 37. From day 15 to 85, contracting clones showed balanced CD4/CD8 phenotypes, whereas a second wave of clones that expanded from day 15 to 37 leaned towards CD4+. Contracting CD4+ clones appeared mostly in the CM and EM memory subsets, whereas CD8+ clones were enriched in EMRA. Only a couple of mild cases were covered by the study, and larger cohorts that include severe cases with pre-infection samples were considered necessary. Some responding clones were detected in pre-infection memory, which suggested that pre-existing cross-reactive memory T cells had joined the SARS-CoV-2 response.

Sequencing took place on an Illumina NovaSeq 6000. cDNA libraries for TCRalpha and TCRbeta were prepared by 5'RACE using constant-segment primers, with sample barcodes and unique molecular identifiers added. Trizol reagent was used to extract RNA from every sample. Libraries were amplified in two PCR steps, with a second sample barcode and Illumina TruSeq adapters added in the second step. Sequencing of the libraries was done on an Illumina NovaSeq, producing 2 x 150 bp paired-end reads. The original methods were these. Reads were demultiplexed and collapsed into UMI-guided consensus sequences with migec v1.2.7. Using mixcr v2.1.11, UMI consensuses were aligned to TRA and TRB V and J templates and then assembled into clonotypes. Expanded or contracted clonotypes were those called significant by both edgeR and NoisET, with noise models trained on biological replicates. edgeR calls used a false discovery rate-adjusted p below 0.01 and a log2 fold-change threshold of 1. As an exploratory analysis of dynamics, max-normalized trajectories of the 1000 most abundant clonotypes were examined by PCA with hierarchical clustering. The CD4 or CD8 phenotype of responding clones was assigned using the separately sequenced CD4+ and CD8+ repertoires. TCRdb trimmed the raw reads at Q25, called clones with MiXCR and kept productive beta chains. Entries that share a CDR3 protein sequence are merged under the most common genes and DNA. The authors' filters were not applied to this entry. This sample lists approximately 340,000 distinct CDR3 sequences; 10% to 15% were detected once. Clones ranked in the top ten supply about 22% of the sample.

Sequenced input: PBMCs or a T cell subset sorted from them (not recorded which). The chain is assembled from TRBV5-4 and TRBJ2-1; TRBD2 could be the D gene, as 6 bases match. The sequence derives from a man aged 18 to 30 who had mild COVID-19 (a few samples of this study predate the infection). The sample titles of this study are shuffled in the database, so cell type and time point are left out; the donor was told from shared clones. This receptor has the CDR3 CASSFLGRRNEQFF. The DNA sequence is given as TGTGCCAGCAGCTTCCTAGGGAGGAGGAATGAGCAGTTCTTC.